This T cell receptor beta chain comes out of a study of T cell repertoires in cytomegalovirus infection. Notes on the study in general: Summed frequency of public TCR beta families distinguished CMV carriers with the relevant HLA.

Each CDR3 protein is one row after TCRdb ran MiXCR on the reads. The sample yields some 150,000 distinct CDR3 sequences, over 25% seen once. V was clipped by 5 bases and J by 5 bases; unmatched bases: 9. This CDR3 is built from 14 residues. Germline loops: CDR1 SGHVS, CDR2 FNYEAQ. This clonotype has just a few counts. Its cognate antigen is unknown. J is TRBJ2-7 and V is TRBV7-6; TRBD1 matches at 7 bases. The sample consisted of CD8+ T cells from cultured PBMCs, taken from culture after CMV antigen stimulation. This TCR was recovered from a human donor in good health (CMV status not recorded). Some clones in this sample may be carry-over from other donors' samples. Here the CDR3 reads CASSQGGFLDEQYF. The CDR3 bases are TGTGCCAGCAGCCAAGGGGGCTTCCTTGACGAGCAGTACTTC.